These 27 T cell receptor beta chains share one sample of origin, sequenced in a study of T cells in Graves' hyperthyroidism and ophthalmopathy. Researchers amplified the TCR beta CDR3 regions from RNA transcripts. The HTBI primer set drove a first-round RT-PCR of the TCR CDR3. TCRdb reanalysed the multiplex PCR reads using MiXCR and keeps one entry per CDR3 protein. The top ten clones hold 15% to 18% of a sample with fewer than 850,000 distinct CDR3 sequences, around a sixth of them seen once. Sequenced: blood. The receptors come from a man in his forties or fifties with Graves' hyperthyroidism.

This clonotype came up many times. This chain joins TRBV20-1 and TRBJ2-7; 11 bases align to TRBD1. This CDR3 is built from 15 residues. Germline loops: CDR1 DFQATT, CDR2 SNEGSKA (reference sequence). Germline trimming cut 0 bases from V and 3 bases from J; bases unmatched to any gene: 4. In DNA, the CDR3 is TGCAGTGCTAGAGATTGGACAGGGGGCCGCTACGAGCAGTACTTC. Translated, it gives CSARDWTGGRYEQYF.

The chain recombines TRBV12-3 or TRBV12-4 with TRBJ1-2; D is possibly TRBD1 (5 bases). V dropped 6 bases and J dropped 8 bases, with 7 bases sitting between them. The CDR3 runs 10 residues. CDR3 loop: CASRAGGYTF. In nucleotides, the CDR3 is TGTGCCAGCAGGGCAGGGGGCTACACCTTC.

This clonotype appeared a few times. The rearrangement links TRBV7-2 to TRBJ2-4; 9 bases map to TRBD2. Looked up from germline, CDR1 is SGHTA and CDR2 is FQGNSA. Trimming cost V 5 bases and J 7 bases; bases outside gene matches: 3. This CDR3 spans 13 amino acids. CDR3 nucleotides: TGTGCCAGCAGCACTAGCGGGTGGAACATTCAGTACTTC. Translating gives CASSTSGWNIQYF.

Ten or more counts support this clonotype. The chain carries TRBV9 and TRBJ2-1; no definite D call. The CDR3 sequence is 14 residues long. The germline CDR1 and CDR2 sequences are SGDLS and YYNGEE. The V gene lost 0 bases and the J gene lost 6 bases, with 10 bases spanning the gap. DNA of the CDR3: TGTGCCAGCAGCGTAGATATCGAGACCAATGAGCAGTTCTTC. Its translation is CASSVDIETNEQFF.

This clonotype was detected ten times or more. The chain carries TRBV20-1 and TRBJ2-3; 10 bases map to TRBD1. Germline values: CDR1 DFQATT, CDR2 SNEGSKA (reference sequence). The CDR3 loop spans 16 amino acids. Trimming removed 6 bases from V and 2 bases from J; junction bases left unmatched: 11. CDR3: CSAQRWDRGFTDTQYF. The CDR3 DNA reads TGCAGTGCCCAGAGGTGGGACAGGGGCTTCACAGATACGCAGTATTTT.

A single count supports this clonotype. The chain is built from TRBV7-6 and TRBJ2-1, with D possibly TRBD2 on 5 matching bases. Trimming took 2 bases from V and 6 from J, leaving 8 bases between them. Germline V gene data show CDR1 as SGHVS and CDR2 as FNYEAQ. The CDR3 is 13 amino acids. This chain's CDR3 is CASSLFSGNEQFF. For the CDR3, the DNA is TGTGCCAGCAGCTTATTCAGCGGCAATGAGCAGTTCTTC.

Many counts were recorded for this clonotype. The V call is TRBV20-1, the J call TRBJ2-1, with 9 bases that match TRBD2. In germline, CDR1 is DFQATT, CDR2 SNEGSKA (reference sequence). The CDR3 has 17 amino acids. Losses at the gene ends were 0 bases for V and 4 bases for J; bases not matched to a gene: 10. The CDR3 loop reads CSARDFQASGMYNEQFF. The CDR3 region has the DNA TGCAGTGCTAGAGATTTCCAGGCTAGCGGGATGTACAATGAGCAGTTCTTC.

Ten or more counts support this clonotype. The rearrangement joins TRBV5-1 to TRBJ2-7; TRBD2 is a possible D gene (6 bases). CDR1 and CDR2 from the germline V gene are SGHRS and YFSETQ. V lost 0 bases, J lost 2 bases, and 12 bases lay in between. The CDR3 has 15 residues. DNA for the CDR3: TGCGCCAGCAGCTTGGGGCCGGACTATCCCTACGAGCAGTACTTC. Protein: CASSLGPDYPYEQYF.

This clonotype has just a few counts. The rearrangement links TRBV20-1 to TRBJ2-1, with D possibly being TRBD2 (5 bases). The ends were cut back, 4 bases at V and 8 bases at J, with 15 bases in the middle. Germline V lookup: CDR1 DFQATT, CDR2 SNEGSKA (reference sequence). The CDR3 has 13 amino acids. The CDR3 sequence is CSATPPWRHEQFF. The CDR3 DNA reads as TGCAGTGCTACACCCCCTTGGAGGCATGAGCAGTTCTTC.

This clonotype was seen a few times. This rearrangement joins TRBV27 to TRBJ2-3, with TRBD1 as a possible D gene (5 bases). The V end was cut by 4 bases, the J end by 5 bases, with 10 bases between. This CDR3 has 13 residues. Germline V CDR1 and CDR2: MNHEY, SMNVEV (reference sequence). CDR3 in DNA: TGTGCCAGCAGTTGGGGCAGGAAAGATACGCAGTATTTT. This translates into CASSWGRKDTQYF.

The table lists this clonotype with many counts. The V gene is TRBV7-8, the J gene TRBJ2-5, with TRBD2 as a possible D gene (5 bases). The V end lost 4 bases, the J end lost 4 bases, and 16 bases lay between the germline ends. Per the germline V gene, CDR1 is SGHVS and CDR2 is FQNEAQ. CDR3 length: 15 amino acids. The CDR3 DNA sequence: TGTGCCAGCAGCTCCCGGGTGGCTAGCTTAGAGACCCAGTACTTC. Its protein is CASSSRVASLETQYF.

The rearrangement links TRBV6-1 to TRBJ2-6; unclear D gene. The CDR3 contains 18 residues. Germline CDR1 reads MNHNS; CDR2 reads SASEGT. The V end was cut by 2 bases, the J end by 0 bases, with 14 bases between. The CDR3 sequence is CASSESRYRISGANVLTF. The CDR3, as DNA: TGTGCCAGCAGTGAATCAAGGTACAGAATCTCTGGGGCCAACGTCCTGACTTTC.

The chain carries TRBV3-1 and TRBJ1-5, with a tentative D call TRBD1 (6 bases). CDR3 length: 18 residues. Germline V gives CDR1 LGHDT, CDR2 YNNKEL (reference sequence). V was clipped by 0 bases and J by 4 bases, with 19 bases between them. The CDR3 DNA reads TGTGCCAGCAGCCAAGATGGTGGCAGGGGCCCGGGGAATCAGCCCCAGCATTTT. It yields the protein CASSQDGGRGPGNQPQHF.

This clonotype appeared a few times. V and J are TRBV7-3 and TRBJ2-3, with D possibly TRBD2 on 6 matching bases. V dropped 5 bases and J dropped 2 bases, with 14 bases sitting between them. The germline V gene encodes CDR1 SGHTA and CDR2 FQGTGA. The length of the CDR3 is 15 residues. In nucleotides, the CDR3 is TGTGCCAGCAGCCCGAACAGCGGGCCCACAGATACGCAGTATTTT. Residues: CASSPNSGPTDTQYF.

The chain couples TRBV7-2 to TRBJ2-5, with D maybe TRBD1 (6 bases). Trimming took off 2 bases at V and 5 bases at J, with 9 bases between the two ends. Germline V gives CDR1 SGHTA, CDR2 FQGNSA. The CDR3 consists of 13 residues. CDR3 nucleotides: TGTGCCAGCAGCTTAAGTCAGGGGGAGACCCAGTACTTC. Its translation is CASSLSQGETQYF.

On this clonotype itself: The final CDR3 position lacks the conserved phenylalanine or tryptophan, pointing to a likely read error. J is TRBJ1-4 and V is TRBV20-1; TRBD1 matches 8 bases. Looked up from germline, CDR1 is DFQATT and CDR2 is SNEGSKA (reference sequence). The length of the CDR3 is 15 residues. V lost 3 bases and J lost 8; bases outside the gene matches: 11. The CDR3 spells CSARDRGQGGEKLFY. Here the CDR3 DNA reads TGCAGTGCTAGGGATAGAGGACAGGGCGGGGAAAAACTGTTTTAT.

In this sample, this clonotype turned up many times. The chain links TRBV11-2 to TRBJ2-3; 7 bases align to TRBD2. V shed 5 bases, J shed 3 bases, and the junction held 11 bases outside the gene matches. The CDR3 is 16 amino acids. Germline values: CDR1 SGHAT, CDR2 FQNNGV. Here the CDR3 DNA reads TGTGCCAGCAGCGCCCTAGCGGTTCAGGGTACAGATACGCAGTATTTT. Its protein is CASSALAVQGTDTQYF.

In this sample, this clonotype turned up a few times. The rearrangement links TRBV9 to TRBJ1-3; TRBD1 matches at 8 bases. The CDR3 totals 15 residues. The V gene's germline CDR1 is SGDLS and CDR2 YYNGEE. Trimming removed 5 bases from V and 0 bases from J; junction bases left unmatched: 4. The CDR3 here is CASRDTGGSGNTIYF. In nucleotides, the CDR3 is TGTGCCAGCAGGGACACAGGGGGCTCTGGAAACACCATATATTTT.

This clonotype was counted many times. CDR3 DNA sequence: TGTGCCAGCAGCCCGCCGGGACAGGGCTATGGCTACACCTTC. Its translation: CASSPPGQGYGYTF. The J gene is TRBJ1-2, the V gene TRBV28; 9 bases agree with TRBD1. Looked up from germline, CDR1 is MDHEN and CDR2 is SYDVKM. After removal of 6 bases from V and 4 bases from J, the junction contained 6 bases not matched to a gene. The CDR3 totals 14 residues.

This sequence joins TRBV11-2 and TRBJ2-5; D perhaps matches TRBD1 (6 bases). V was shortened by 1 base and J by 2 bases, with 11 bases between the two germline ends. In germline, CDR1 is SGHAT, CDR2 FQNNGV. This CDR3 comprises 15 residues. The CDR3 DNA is TGTGCCAGCAGCTTAGCGTTCCAGGGGCAAGAGACCCAGTACTTC. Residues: CASSLAFQGQETQYF.

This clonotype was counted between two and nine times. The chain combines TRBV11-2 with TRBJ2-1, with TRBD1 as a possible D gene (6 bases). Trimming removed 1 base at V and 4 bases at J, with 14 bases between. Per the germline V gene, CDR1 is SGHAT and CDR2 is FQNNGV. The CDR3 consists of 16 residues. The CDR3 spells CASSLGFGTKYNEQFF. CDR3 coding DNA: TGTGCCAGCAGCTTAGGTTTCGGGACAAAATACAATGAGCAGTTCTTC.

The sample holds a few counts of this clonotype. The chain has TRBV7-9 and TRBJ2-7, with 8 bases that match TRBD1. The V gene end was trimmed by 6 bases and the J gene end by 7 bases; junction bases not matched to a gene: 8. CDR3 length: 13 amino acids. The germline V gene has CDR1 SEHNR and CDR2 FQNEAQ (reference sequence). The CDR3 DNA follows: TGTGCCAGCAGTCAAGAGACAGGGGTTGAGCAGTACTTC. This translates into CASSQETGVEQYF. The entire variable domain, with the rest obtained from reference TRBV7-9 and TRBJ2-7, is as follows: DTGVSQNPRHKITKRGQNVTFRCDPISEHNRLYWYRQTLGQGPEFLTYFQNEAQLEKSRLLSDRFSAERPKGSFSTLEIQRTEQGDSAMYLCASSQETGVEQYFGPGTRLTVT.

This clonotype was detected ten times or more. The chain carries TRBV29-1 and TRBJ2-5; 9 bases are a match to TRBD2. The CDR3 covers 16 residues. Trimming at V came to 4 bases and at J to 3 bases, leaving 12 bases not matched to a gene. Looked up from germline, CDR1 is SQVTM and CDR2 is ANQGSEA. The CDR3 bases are TGCAGCGTTGTCCTCTTAGCGGGAGTGGGAGAAGAGACCCAGTACTTC. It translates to CSVVLLAGVGEETQYF.

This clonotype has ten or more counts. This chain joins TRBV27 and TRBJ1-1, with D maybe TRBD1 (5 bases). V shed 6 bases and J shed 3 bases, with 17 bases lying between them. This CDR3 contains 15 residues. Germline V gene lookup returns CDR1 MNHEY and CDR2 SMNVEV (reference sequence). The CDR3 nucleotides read TGTGCCAGCAGGCGGGACGGCTGGGCGGACACTGAAGCTTTCTTT. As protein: CASRRDGWADTEAFF.

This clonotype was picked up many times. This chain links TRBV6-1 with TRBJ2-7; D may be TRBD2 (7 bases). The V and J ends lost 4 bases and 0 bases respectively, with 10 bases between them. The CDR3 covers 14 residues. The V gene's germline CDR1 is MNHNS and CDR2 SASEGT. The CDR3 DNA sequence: TGTGCCAGCAGTGCCGGGGGGCGCTCCTACGAGCAGTACTTC. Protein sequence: CASSAGGRSYEQYF.

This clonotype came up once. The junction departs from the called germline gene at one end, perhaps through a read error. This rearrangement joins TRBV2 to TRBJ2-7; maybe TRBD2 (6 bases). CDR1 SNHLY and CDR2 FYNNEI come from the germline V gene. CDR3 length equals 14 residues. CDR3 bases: TGTGGCAGCAGTTCGGGAGCAGGGTCCTACGAGGAGTACTTC. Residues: CGSSSGAGSYEEYF.

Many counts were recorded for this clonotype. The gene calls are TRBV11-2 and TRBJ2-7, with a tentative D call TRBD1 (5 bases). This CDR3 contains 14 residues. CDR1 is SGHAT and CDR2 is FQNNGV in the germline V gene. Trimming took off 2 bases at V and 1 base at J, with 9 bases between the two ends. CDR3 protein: CASSLYDSSYEQYF. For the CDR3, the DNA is TGTGCCAGCAGCTTATACGACAGTTCCTACGAGCAGTACTTC.